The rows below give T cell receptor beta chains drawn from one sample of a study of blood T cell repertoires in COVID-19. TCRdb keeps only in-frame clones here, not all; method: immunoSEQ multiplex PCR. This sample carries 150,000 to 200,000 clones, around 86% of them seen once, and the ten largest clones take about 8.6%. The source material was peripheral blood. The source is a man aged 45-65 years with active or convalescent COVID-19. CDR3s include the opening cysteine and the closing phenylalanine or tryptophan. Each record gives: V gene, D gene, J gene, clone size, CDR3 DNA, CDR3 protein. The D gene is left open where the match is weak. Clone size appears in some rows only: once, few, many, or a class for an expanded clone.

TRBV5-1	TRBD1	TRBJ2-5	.	TGCGCCAGCAGCCCCGGACAGGGCGACCAAGAGACCCAGTACTTC	CASSPGQGDQETQYF
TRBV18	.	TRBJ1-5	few	TGTGCCAGCTCACCCTTACCACAGGGTAGCAATCAGCCCCAGCATTTT	CASSPLPQGSNQPQHF
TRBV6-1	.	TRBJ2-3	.	TGTGCCAGCAGTGAGGACTCAACAAAGAGCACAGATACGCAGTATTTT	CASSEDSTKSTDTQYF
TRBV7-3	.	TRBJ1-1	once	TGTGCCAGCAGCTCAGGAGGAGGCACTGAAGCTTTCTTT	CASSSGGGTEAFF
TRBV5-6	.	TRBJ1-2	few	TGTGCCAGCAACGTTGCGAACTATGGCTACACCTTC	CASNVANYGYTF
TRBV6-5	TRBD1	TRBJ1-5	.	TGTGCCAGCAGTTTAAGACAGGGGGGTCTTCAGCCCCAGCATTTT	CASSLRQGGLQPQHF
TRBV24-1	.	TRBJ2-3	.	TGTGCCACCAGTGACCGGGGACACAGCACAGATACGCAGTATTTT	CATSDRGHSTDTQYF
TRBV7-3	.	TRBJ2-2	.	TGTGCCAGCAGTTCCGGCGGAACGGTGGCCGGGGAGCTGTTTTTT	CASSSGGTVAGELFF
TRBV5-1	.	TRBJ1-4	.	TGCGCCAGCAGCCCGATAGCAACTAATGAAAAACTGTTTTTT	CASSPIATNEKLFF
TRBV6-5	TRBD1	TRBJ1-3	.	TGTGCCAGCAGTTGGGGACAGGGCAACACCATATATTTT	CASSWGQGNTIYF
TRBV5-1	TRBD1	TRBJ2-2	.	TGCGCCAGCAGCTTGAGGACAGGGGCCTCCACCGGGGAGCTGTTTTTT	CASSLRTGASTGELFF
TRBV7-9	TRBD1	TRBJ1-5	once	TGTGCCAGCAGCTTAGTCGGGACAGGGGTTCGTGAGCCCCAGCATTTT	CASSLVGTGVREPQHF
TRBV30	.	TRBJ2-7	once	TGTGCCTGGAGTGTAGGAGGGGTCGGTTTGTACGAGCAGTACTTC	CAWSVGGVGLYEQYF
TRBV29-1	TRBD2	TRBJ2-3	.	TGCAGCGTGGTGGGACTAGCGGGAGGTGGGGGGAGTACAGATACGCAGTATTTT	CSVVGLAGGGGSTDTQYF
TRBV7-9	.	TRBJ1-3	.	TGTGCCAGCAGCCTCGAGGCTGGTGGAAACACCATATATTTT	CASSLEAGGNTIYF
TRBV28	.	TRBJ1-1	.	TGTGCCAGCAGTTCCTCTAGGACTGAAGCTTTCTTT	CASSSSRTEAFF
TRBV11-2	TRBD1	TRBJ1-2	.	TGTGCCAGCAGCGTGACAGGGACGGACTATGGCTACACCTTC	CASSVTGTDYGYTF
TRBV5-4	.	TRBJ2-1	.	TGTGCCAGCAGCTCCTCGCCCGACAAAAATGAGCAGTTCTTC	CASSSSPDKNEQFF
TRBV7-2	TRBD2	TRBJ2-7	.	TGTGCCAGCAGCGCGGGGGTGGTCTACGAGCAGTACTTC	CASSAGVVYEQYF
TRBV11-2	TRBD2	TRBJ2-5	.	TGTGCCAGCAGCTTAGGAGTTAGCGGGGGGGCCGGAGAGACCCAGTACTTC	CASSLGVSGGAGETQYF
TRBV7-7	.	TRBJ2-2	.	TGTGCCAGCAGCTTAGCAGCGACGAACACCGGGGAGCTGTTTTTT	CASSLAATNTGELFF
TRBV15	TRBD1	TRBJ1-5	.	TGTGCCACCAGCATCAAAGACAGGGTCAATCAGCCCCAGCATTTT	CATSIKDRVNQPQHF
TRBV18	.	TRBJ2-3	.	TGTGCCAGCTCCGGACTCCTCACAGATACGCAGTATTTT	CASSGLLTDTQYF
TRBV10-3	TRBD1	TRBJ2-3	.	TGTGCCATCAGTGTGCAGGGGGCGCGAGAAGATACGCAGTATTTT	CAISVQGAREDTQYF
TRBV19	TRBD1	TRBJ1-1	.	TGTGCCAGTAGTACCAGACAGGGGATGAACACTGAAGCTTTCTTT	CASSTRQGMNTEAFF
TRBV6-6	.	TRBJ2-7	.	TGTGCCAGCACCTCCGGACAGAGGTACGAGCAGTACTTC	CASTSGQRYEQYF
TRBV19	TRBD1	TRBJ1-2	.	TGTGCCAGTAGTCTCGGGACAGGGCCTGGCTACACCTTC	CASSLGTGPGYTF
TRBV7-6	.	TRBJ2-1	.	TGTGCCAGCAGCTCGACCCCGGAGGGGTACAATGAGCAGTTCTTC	CASSSTPEGYNEQFF
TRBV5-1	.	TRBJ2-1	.	TGCGCCAGCAGCTACTTTGGGCCCTTCAATGAGCAGTTCTTC	CASSYFGPFNEQFF
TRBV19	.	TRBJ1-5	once	TGTGCCAGTAGTAGCGGGGGCGATTTTTCGACCCAGCATTTT	CASSSGGDFSTQHF
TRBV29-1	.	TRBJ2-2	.	TGCAGCGTTGATCAGGGAGGAACCGGGGAGCTGTTTTTT	CSVDQGGTGELFF
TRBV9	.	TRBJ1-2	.	TGTGCCAGCAGCGCAGACCTAGGCGGCGGCTACACCTTC	CASSADLGGGYTF
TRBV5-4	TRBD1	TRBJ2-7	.	TGTGCCAGCAGTTGGGACAGGGGCGAGCAGTACTTC	CASSWDRGEQYF
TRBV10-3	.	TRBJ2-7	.	TGTGCCATCAGTACAGACTCTGGGGAGGACGAGCAGTACTTC	CAISTDSGEDEQYF
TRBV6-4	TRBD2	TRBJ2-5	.	TGTGCCAGCAGTGACTACTTTAAGAGTCGGCTAGCGGGAGAGACCCAGTACTTC	CASSDYFKSRLAGETQYF
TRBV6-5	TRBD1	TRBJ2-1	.	TGTGCCAGCAGTCCGGACAGGGCTTTCTATGAGCAGTTCTTC	CASSPDRAFYEQFF
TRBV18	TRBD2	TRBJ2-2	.	TGTGCCAGCTCACAGAGCGGGAGGGCGAACACCGGGGAGCTGTTTTTT	CASSQSGRANTGELFF
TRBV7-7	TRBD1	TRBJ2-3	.	TGTGCCAGCAGCCCAGGACAGGGGGCGGATACGCAGTATTTT	CASSPGQGADTQYF
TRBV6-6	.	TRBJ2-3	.	TGTGCCAGCAGTTCGTGGGGGGGCCAAGATACGCAGTATTTT	CASSSWGGQDTQYF
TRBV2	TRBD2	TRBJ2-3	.	TGTGCCAGCAGTGAAAGGGACTACCGCACAGATACGCAGTATTTT	CASSERDYRTDTQYF
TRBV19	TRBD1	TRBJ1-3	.	TGTGCCAGTAGGGACAGGAGCTCTGGAAACACCATATATTTT	CASRDRSSGNTIYF
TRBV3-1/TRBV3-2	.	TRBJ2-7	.	TGTGCCAGCAGCAACAGACACGACGAGCAGTACTTC	CASSNRHDEQYF
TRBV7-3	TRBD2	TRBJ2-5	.	TGTGCCAGCAGCCCAACCCCCACCCTAGCGGGAGTCGGGGAGACCCAGTACTTC	CASSPTPTLAGVGETQYF
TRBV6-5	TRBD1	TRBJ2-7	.	TGTGCCAGCAGCCCAGGACAGGCCACCACCTACGAGCAGTACTTC	CASSPGQATTYEQYF
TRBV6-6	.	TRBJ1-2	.	TGTGCCAGCAGTTTCGACAGGACAAGTGGCTACACCTTC	CASSFDRTSGYTF
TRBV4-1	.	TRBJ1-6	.	TGCGCCAGCAGCCTAGCACAGGGTTCCTATAATTCACCCCTCCACTTT	CASSLAQGSYNSPLHF
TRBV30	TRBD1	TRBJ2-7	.	TGTGCCTGGAGTCTCCCCCCCGGGACAGCCCGCTACGAGCAGTACTTC	CAWSLPPGTARYEQYF
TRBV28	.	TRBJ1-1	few	TGTGCCAGCCCCCCCCCAGGGGCGGGCAGAAGGAACACTGAAGCTTTCTTT	CASPPPGAGRRNTEAFF
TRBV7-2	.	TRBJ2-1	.	TGTGCCAGCAGCTTAGGGAGGAGATACAATGAGCAGTTCTTC	CASSLGRRYNEQFF
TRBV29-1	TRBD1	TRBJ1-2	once	TGCAGCGTTGAAGATCGGATCAGGGGGATCCGTGGCTACACCTTC	CSVEDRIRGIRGYTF
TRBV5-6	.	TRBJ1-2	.	TGTGCCAGCAGCTTAAGGGGTATGGACTATGGCTACACCTTC	CASSLRGMDYGYTF
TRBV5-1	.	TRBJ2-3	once	TGCGCCAGCCGGGACACCCTTAGCACAGATACGCAGTATTTT	CASRDTLSTDTQYF
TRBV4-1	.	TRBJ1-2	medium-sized	TGCGCCAGCAGCCAAGAGGTCGGTTCGGCGGATGGCTACACCTTC	CASSQEVGSADGYTF
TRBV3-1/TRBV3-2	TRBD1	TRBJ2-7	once	TGTGCCAGCAGTCGACAGGGGTCCCTCTACGAGCAGTACTTC	CASSRQGSLYEQYF
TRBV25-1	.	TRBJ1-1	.	TGTGCCAGCAGTGAACTTACAGAGAACACTGAAGCTTTCTTT	CASSELTENTEAFF
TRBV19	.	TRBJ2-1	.	TGTGCCAGTAGTGTATACTACAATGAGCAGTTCTTC	CASSVYYNEQFF
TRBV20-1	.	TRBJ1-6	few	TGCAGTGCTAGTTACAGGGTTTTTAATTCACCCCTCCACTTT	CSASYRVFNSPLHF
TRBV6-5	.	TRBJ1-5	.	TGTGCCAGCAGGGCGGGACTCCCCTCGGGTCAGCCCCAGCATTTT	CASRAGLPSGQPQHF
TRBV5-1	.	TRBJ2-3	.	TGCGCCAGCAGCTTGGGACACGCCGCGGGAGATACGCAGTATTTT	CASSLGHAAGDTQYF
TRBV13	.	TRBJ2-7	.	TGTGCCAGCAGCTTAACTGAGGACGAGCAGTACTTC	CASSLTEDEQYF